The 8 T cell receptor beta chains below were found in one sample sequenced in a study of blood T cell repertoires in COVID-19. Produced via immunoSEQ multiplex PCR; TCRdb's table is partial and in-frame only. In the table there are 87,000 or so clones, 75% to 90% of which are singletons. Sequences were obtained from peripheral blood. These receptors all stem from a man of 80 years or more with acute or convalescent COVID-19.

J is TRBJ1-2 and V is TRBV29-1; 7 bases line up with TRBD1. V was clipped by 5 bases and J by 4 bases; unmatched bases: 10. The CDR3 sequence is 14 residues long. Germline-derived CDR1 and CDR2 are SQVTM and ANQGSEA. CDR3 sequence (DNA): TGCAGCGTTTACCCGGGACAGACGTTCTATGGCTACACCTTC. It yields the protein CSVYPGQTFYGYTF.

The rearrangement links TRBV19 to TRBJ2-5; TRBD1 agrees at 8 bases. CDR1 and CDR2 from the germline V gene are LNHDA and SQIVND (reference sequence). The length of the CDR3 is 15 residues. Unmatched junction bases numbered 12, after V lost 0 bases and J lost 12 bases. The CDR3, as DNA: TGTGCCAGTAGTATAGATTACCATGGGACAGGCCGTGAGTACTTC. Protein: CASSIDYHGTGREYF. The complete variable domain, with remaining parts taken from reference TRBV19 and TRBJ2-5, reads DGGITQSPKYLFRKEGQNVTLSCEQNLNHDAMYWYRQDPGQGLRLIYYSQIVNDFQKGDIAEGYSVSREKKESFPLTVTSAQKNPTAFYLCASSIDYHGTGREYFGPGTRLLVL.

The V call is TRBV6-5, the J call TRBJ1-2, with D possibly TRBD1 on 6 matching bases. Looked up from germline, CDR1 is MNHEY and CDR2 is SVGAGI. V lost 6 bases and J lost 6, with 14 bases in between. The CDR3 contains 13 residues. CDR3 loop: CASRLRGTDGYTF. The DNA for the CDR3 is TGTGCCAGCAGACTCAGGGGAACAGATGGCTACACCTTC.

This clone came up a few times. The rearrangement links TRBV5-8 to TRBJ1-2, with D unclear. Germline CDR1 reads SGHTS; CDR2 reads YDEGEE. The CDR3 length is 15 residues. V was shortened by 0 bases and J by 4 bases, with 13 bases between the two germline ends. The CDR3 region has the DNA TGTGCCAGCAGCTTGGGGTCTTTAGTGGTCTATGGCTACACCTTC. Amino acids: CASSLGSLVVYGYTF.

This chain uses TRBV10-3 with TRBJ1-1; tentative D call: TRBD1 (6 bases). Germline values: CDR1 ENHRY, CDR2 SYGVKD. The CDR3 is made up of 14 amino acids. Trimming pared 7 bases from V and 1 base from J, leaving 13 bases between. The CDR3 region has the DNA TGTGCCATCACCCAAGGACAGACGAACACTGAAGCTTTCTTT. The encoded protein is CAITQGQTNTEAFF.

Turning to this clone: Other DNA sequences in the same sample also yield this CDR3. V and J are TRBV6-5 and TRBJ2-1; 7 positions match TRBD1. J was trimmed by 0 bases and V by 5 bases; bases with no gene match: 1. CDR3 size: 14 residues. CDR1 MNHEY and CDR2 SVGAGI come from the germline V gene. The CDR3 bases are TGTGCCAGCAGTCGGGACAGCTCCTACAATGAGCAGTTCTTC. It codes for CASSRDSSYNEQFF.

The table lists this clone with a count of one. V is TRBV4-3 and J is TRBJ1-4, with D possibly TRBD1 on 6 matching bases. The CDR3 runs 15 residues. The germline CDR1 and CDR2 sequences are LGHNA and YSLEER. V lost 10 bases, J lost 3 bases, and 18 bases lay in between. The CDR3 bases are TGCGCCAACCCGTTTAACAGGGATGCTAATGAAAAACTGTTTTTT. Its translation is CANPFNRDANEKLFF.

This chain connects TRBV10-3 to TRBJ1-2, with D perhaps TRBD1 (6 bases). Germline CDR1 is ENHRY and CDR2 is SYGVKD. This CDR3 has 14 amino acids. Trimming took 0 bases from V and 8 from J, leaving 13 bases between them. In DNA form, the CDR3 reads TGTGCCATCAGTGAGTCGCTAGGGGGGGGCGGCTACACCTTC. It yields the protein CAISESLGGGGYTF.